This TCR beta chain was identified in a study of T cells in localized non-small cell lung cancer. Profiled with immunoSEQ multiplex PCR; TCRdb holds only in-frame clones, not every one. The sample records tens of thousands of clones, more than 75% being singletons. On this clone itself: Antigen unknown.

Trimming pared 4 bases from V and 2 bases from J, leaving 13 bases between. The CDR3 is 14 residues long. Germline V lookup: CDR1 SGHRS, CDR2 YFSETQ. General study results and limits: A raised T cell density in blood coincided with lengthier overall survival. The highest T cell clonality was in uninvolved adjacent lung, above tumor.

This TCR was recovered from a female donor older than 55 with stage III squamous cell lung carcinoma. This material consisted of peripheral blood, taken before any cancer treatment. This chain links TRBV5-1 with TRBJ2-7; either TRBD1 or TRBD2 may supply D (5 bases each). The CDR3 nucleotides are TGCGCCAGCAGCCGGGACGTTGACCCCTACGAGCAGTACTTC. Protein sequence: CASSRDVDPYEQYF.